What follows are 18 T cell receptor beta chains derived from one specimen sequenced in a study of T-cell memory formation after mild COVID-19. TCRdb independently ran MiXCR on the 5' RACE reads; one entry per CDR3 protein. The sample includes tens of thousands of distinct CDR3 sequences, roughly 13% of them seen just once. Material for sequencing was PBMCs or a T cell subset sorted from them (not recorded which). The receptors originated from a man between 18 and 35 years old who had mild COVID-19 (a few samples of this study predate the infection). Cell type and time point are not known.

There are a few counts of this clonotype. The rearrangement links TRBV7-9 to TRBJ2-2; no definite D call. V lost 4 bases and J lost 4, with 10 bases in between. CDR3 length equals 14 residues. Germline assignment: CDR1 SEHNR and CDR2 FQNEAQ (reference sequence). CDR3 loop: CASSSVFGTGELFF. CDR3 in DNA: TGTGCCAGCAGCTCCGTGTTCGGCACCGGGGAGCTGTTTTTT.

The chain is built from TRBV2 and TRBJ1-6, with 7 bases lining up with TRBD1. The CDR3 spans 15 residues. Trimming took 7 bases from V and 3 from J; bases not matched to a gene: 6. Germline values: CDR1 SNHLY, CDR2 FYNNEI. CDR3 protein: CASKGATNYNSPLHF. The CDR3 bases are TGTGCCAGCAAGGGGGCGACTAACTATAATTCACCCCTCCACTTT.

This chain joins TRBV5-5 and TRBJ1-6; D may be TRBD1 (6 bases). The germline V and J ends were trimmed by 0 bases and 14 bases, with 9 bases remaining between them. The CDR3 spans 12 residues. Per the germline V gene, CDR1 is SGHKS and CDR2 is YYEKEE (reference sequence). This chain's CDR3 is CASSLGQASLHF. DNA for the CDR3: TGTGCCAGCAGCTTGGGACAGGCATCCCTCCACTTT.

This clonotype was seen many times. The chain carries TRBV24-1 and TRBJ2-1, with D possibly matching TRBD2 (6 bases). Germline V gene lookup returns CDR1 KGHDR and CDR2 SFDVKD. The CDR3 consists of 13 residues. The germline V and J ends were trimmed by 8 bases and 5 bases, with 12 bases remaining between them. In DNA form, the CDR3 reads TGTGCCACCACAAGACCGGGGGACAATGAGCAGTTCTTC. Translating gives CATTRPGDNEQFF.

Many counts were recorded for this clonotype. This chain uses TRBV3-1 with TRBJ2-2; D is unresolved. The CDR3 contains 17 residues. The germline V and J ends were trimmed by 1 base and 2 bases, with 14 bases remaining between them. Germline lookup yields CDR1 LGHDT and CDR2 YNNKEL (reference sequence). CDR3 residues: CASSQVLVGPNTGELFF. CDR3 coding DNA: TGTGCCAGCAGCCAAGTATTGGTCGGGCCAAACACCGGGGAGCTGTTTTTT. Combining the CDR3 with reference TRBV3-1 and TRBJ2-2 gives the whole variable domain DTAVSQTPKYLVTQMGNDKSIKCEQNLGHDTMYWYKQDSKKFLKIMFSYNNKELIINETVPNRFSPKSPDKAHLNLHINSLELGDSAVYFCASSQVLVGPNTGELFFGEGSRLTVL.

This clonotype was detected a few times. V usage is TRBV5-4 and J usage is TRBJ1-1; D ambiguous. CDR1 SGHNT and CDR2 YYREEE come from the germline V gene (reference sequence). The V end was cut by 6 bases, the J end by 5 bases, with 8 bases between. The CDR3 is made up of 11 amino acids. CDR3 sequence (DNA): TGTGCCAGCACCCTAGGGACTGAAGCTTTCTTT. As protein: CASTLGTEAFF. The full variable domain, rest sourced from reference TRBV5-4 and TRBJ1-1, is ETGVTQSPTHLIKTRGQQVTLRCSSQSGHNTVSWYQQALGQGPQFIFQYYREEENGRGNFPPRFSGLQFPNYSSELNVNALELDDSALYLCASTLGTEAFFGQGTRLTVV.

The genes are TRBV20-1 and TRBJ2-3; TRBD1 matches 7 bases. Germline V CDR1 and CDR2: DFQATT, SNEGSKA (reference sequence). The J segment lost 6 bases and the V segment lost 4 bases, leaving 19 bases of the junction unmatched. This CDR3 contains 17 residues. CDR3 coding DNA: TGCAGTGCTAACCACTTTACCCATGGGGACAGTCTCGATACGCAGTATTTT. Protein: CSANHFTHGDSLDTQYF.

This clonotype was recorded at least ten times. V is TRBV13 and J is TRBJ1-3; D is uncertain. The V and J ends lost 5 bases and 3 bases respectively, with 17 bases between them. Germline V gives CDR1 PRHDT, CDR2 FYEKMQ (reference sequence). This CDR3 is built from 16 residues. CDR3 in DNA: TGTGCCAGCAGCCACCGCCCAGGACGGATTGGAAACACCATATATTTT. It encodes CASSHRPGRIGNTIYF.

J is TRBJ1-2 and V is TRBV11-2; TRBD1 might be the D (5 bases). The CDR3 runs to 15 residues. Trimming took 4 bases from V and 4 from J, leaving 16 bases between them. CDR1 SGHAT and CDR2 FQNNGV come from the germline V gene. The CDR3 DNA follows: TGTGCCAGCAGCTCGGGGGACCTACCTTTCTATGGCTACACCTTC. It is translated as CASSSGDLPFYGYTF.

A few counts support this clonotype. The J gene is TRBJ2-1, the V gene TRBV3-1; TRBD2 matches 13 bases. With V trimmed by 3 bases and J by 10 bases, 6 bases remained unmatched. Germline CDR1 and CDR2: LGHDT and YNNKEL (reference sequence). The CDR3 runs to 15 residues. The DNA of the CDR3 is TGTGCCAGCAGCCACACTAGCGGGGGGGCCTGGGAGCAGTTCTTC. As protein: CASSHTSGGAWEQFF.

The rearrangement links TRBV12-3 or TRBV12-4 to TRBJ1-6, with D perhaps matching TRBD1 (5 bases). This CDR3 is built from 15 residues. Trimming removed 2 bases from V and 7 bases from J, with 12 bases in between. This CDR3 reads CASSLRGDGNSPLHF. CDR3 DNA: TGTGCCAGCAGTTTAAGAGGGGACGGGAATTCACCCCTCCACTTT.

This clonotype showed up just a few times. The gene calls are TRBV29-1 and TRBJ2-2; 8 positions agree with TRBD1. Germline CDR1 reads SQVTM; CDR2 reads ANQGSEA. The CDR3 spans 14 residues. V lost 7 bases to trimming and J lost 4 bases; unmatched junction nucleotides: 8. The CDR3 DNA sequence: TGCAGCGGAACAACAGGGGGTAGCACCGGGGAGCTGTTTTTT. Its translation is CSGTTGGSTGELFF.

This chain uses TRBV24-1 with TRBJ2-5, with D possibly TRBD2 on 6 matching bases. The germline gives CDR1 KGHDR, CDR2 SFDVKD. The CDR3 length is 17 residues. Trimming stripped 4 bases from V and 2 bases from J, with 19 bases between. The CDR3 loop reads CATSDRSTSMTQETQYF. DNA of the CDR3: TGTGCCACCAGTGACCGCTCGACTAGTATGACACAAGAGACCCAGTACTTC.

This clonotype turned up a few times. The chain couples TRBV7-9 to TRBJ2-1; a weak D match, TRBD2 (7 bases). The V gene lost 5 bases and the J gene lost 2 bases, with 16 bases spanning the gap. CDR1 SEHNR and CDR2 FQNEAQ come from the germline V gene (reference sequence). The CDR3 extends over 16 amino acids. The CDR3 bases are TGTGCCAGCAGCCCCAGGGGAGGGGTGACCTACAATGAGCAGTTCTTC. Protein sequence: CASSPRGGVTYNEQFF.

In this sample, this clonotype turned up a few times. The chain recombines TRBV5-1 with TRBJ1-1; the match to TRBD1 covers 10 bases. This CDR3 is 14 amino acids long. Germline V gives CDR1 SGHRS, CDR2 YFSETQ. V lost 4 bases, J lost 6 bases, and 6 bases stayed unmatched. The CDR3 is CASSVTGGIAEAFF. Written as DNA, the CDR3 is TGCGCCAGCAGCGTGACAGGGGGCATTGCTGAAGCTTTCTTT.

The CDR3 reads CASRSDPGPYSPLHF. As DNA, the CDR3 is TGCGCCAGCAGATCCGACCCGGGGCCGTATTCACCCCTCCACTTT. V gene TRBV5-1 combines with J gene TRBJ1-6; the D gene is possibly TRBD1 (5 bases). Germline CDR1 and CDR2: SGHRS and YFSETQ. The CDR3 covers 15 residues. Trimming shortened V by 5 bases and J by 8 bases, and 17 bases separated the two germline ends.

V gene TRBV29-1 combines with J gene TRBJ2-7; D not certain. The CDR3 loop spans 12 amino acids. The V end lost 7 bases, the J end lost 1 base, and 11 bases lay between the germline ends. Germline-derived CDR1 and CDR2 are SQVTM and ANQGSEA. The DNA of the CDR3 is TGCAGCGCAACGACGGAATCCTACGAGCAGTACGTC. This codes for CSATTESYEQYV.

Remarks on this clonotype: A read error may account for a junction end that differs from germline. V is TRBV7-7 and J is TRBJ2-5; 8 nucleotides align to TRBD1. The CDR3 is made up of 15 amino acids. Germline-derived CDR1 and CDR2 are SSHAT and FNYEAQ (reference sequence). Written as DNA, the CDR3 is TGTGCTAGCAGCTTAGTACAGGGGGAGAGAGAGACCCAGTACTTC. The encoded protein is CASSLVQGERETQYF.